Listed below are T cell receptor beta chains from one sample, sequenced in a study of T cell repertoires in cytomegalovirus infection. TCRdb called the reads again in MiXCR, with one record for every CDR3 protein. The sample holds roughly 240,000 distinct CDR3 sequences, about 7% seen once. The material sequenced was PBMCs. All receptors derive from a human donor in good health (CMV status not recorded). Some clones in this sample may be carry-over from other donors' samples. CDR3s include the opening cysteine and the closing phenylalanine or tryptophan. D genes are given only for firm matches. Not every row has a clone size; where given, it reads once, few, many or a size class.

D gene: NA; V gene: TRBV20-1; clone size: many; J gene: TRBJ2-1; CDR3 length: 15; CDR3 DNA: TGCAGTGCTCTTACCGGGACGAGATCCTACAATGAGCAGTTCTTC; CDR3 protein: CSALTGTRSYNEQFF
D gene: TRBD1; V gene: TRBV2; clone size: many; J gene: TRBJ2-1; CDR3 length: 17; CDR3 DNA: TGTGCCAGCAGTTTACCCGGACAGGCCAGCTCCTACAATGAGCAGTTCTTC; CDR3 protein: CASSLPGQASSYNEQFF
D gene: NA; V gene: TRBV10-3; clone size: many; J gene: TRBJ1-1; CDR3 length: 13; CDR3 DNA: TGTGCCATCAGTGGGAACCGGGACACTGAAGCTTTCTTT; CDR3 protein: CAISGNRDTEAFF
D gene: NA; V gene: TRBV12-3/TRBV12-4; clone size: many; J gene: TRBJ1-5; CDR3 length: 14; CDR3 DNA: TGTGCCAGCAACATGGGACCGCTTAATCAGCCCCAGCATTTT; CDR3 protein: CASNMGPLNQPQHF
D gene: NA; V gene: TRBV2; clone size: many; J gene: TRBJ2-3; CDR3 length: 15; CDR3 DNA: TGTGCCAGCAGTCCCGGCCTGACTGAAACAGATACGCAGTATTTT; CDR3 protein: CASSPGLTETDTQYF
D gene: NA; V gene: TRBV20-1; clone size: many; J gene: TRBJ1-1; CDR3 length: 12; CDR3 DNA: TGCAGTGCTAGTGCCAGTAACACTGAAGCTTTCTTT; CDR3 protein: CSASASNTEAFF
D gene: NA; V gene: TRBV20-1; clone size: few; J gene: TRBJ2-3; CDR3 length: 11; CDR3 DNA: TGCAGTGCTAGATCCCCAGATACGCAGTATTTT; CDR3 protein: CSARSPDTQYF
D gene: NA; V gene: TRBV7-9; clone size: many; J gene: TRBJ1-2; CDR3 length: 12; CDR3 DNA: TGTGCCAGCAGCTTAGCGGGACGTGGCTACACCTTC; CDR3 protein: CASSLAGRGYTF
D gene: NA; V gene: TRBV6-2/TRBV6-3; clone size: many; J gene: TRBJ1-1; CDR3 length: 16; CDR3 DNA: TGTGCCAGCAGTGCCTTAATGGGGGCGATCGGCACTGAAGCTTTCTTT; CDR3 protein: CASSALMGAIGTEAFF
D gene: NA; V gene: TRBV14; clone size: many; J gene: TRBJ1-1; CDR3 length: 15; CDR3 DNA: TGTGCCAGCAGCCTCACCGGGTCCCGGGGCACTGAAGCTTTCTTT; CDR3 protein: CASSLTGSRGTEAFF
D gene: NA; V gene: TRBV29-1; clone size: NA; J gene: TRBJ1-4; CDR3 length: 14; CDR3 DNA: TGCAGCGTTGGACTCCGCCAGGCTAATGAAAAACTGTTTTTT; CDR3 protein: CSVGLRQANEKLFF
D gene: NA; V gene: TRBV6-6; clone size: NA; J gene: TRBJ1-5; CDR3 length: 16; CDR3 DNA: TGTGCCAGCAGTTACCCGGTCCGGGACGATTATCAGCCCCAGCATTTT; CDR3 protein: CASSYPVRDDYQPQHF
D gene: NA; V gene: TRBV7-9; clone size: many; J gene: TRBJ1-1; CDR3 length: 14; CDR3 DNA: TGTGCCAGCAGCTTAAGAAGCCATAACACTGAAGCTTTCTTT; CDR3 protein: CASSLRSHNTEAFF
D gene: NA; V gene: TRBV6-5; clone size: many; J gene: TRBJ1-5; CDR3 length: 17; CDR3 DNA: TGTGCCAGCAGTTACAAGGGGCCCAATTATAGCAATCAGCCCCAGCATTTT; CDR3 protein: CASSYKGPNYSNQPQHF
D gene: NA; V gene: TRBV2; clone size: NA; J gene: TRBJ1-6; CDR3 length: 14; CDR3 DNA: TGTGCCAGCAGTGCTCTCCAGTTCAATTCACCCCTCCACTTT; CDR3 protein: CASSALQFNSPLHF
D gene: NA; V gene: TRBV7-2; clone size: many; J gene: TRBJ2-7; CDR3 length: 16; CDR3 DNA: TGTGCCAGCAGCCAGGTCGGCCAGCTTAAACCCTACGAGCAGTACTTC; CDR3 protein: CASSQVGQLKPYEQYF
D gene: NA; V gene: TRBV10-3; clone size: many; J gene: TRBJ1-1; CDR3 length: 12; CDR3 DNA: TGTGCCATCAGTGAGGGACAGTATGAAGCTTTCTTT; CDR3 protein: CAISEGQYEAFF
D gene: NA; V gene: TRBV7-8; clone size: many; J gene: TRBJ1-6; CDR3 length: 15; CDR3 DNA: TGTGCCAGCAGACTAAGGGGCATGGTGAATTCACCCCTCCACTTT; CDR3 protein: CASRLRGMVNSPLHF
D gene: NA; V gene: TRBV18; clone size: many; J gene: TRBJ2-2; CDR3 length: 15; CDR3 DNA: TGTGCCAGCTCAGGAAGGACGACGAACACCGGGGAGCTGTTTTTT; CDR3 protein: CASSGRTTNTGELFF
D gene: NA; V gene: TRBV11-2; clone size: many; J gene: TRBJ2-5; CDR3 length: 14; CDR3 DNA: TGTGCCAGCAGCTTAGGAGAGAGGGGAGAGACCCAGTACTTC; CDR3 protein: CASSLGERGETQYF
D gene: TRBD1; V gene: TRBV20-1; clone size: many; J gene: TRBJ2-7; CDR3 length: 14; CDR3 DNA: TGCAGTGCTTCGACCGGGACAGGGGCCTACGAGCAGTACTTC; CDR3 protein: CSASTGTGAYEQYF
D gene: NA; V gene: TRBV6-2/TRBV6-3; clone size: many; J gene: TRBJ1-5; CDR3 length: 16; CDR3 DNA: TGTGCCAGCAGGTCCGGAGGGGGGCTTAGCAATCAGCCCCAGCATTTT; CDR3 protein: CASRSGGGLSNQPQHF
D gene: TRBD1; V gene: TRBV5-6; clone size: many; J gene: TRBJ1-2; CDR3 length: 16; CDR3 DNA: TGTGCCAGCAGCTCGATCTACAGGGGGCATAACTATGGCTACACCTTC; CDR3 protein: CASSSIYRGHNYGYTF
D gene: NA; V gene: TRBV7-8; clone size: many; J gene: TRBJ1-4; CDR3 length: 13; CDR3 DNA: TGTGCCAGCAGCCTAAACATCTTTGGGACGTTGTTTTTT; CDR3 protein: CASSLNIFGTLFF
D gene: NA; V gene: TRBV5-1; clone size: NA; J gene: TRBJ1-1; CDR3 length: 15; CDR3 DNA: TGCGCCAGCAGCTCGAGGACAGAGGCGGACACTGAAGCTTTCTTT; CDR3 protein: CASSSRTEADTEAFF
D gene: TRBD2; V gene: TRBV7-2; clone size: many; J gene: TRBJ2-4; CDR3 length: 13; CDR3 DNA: TGTGCCAGCAGCTTAGTCGCGGGAGAGATTCAGTACTTC; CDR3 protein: CASSLVAGEIQYF
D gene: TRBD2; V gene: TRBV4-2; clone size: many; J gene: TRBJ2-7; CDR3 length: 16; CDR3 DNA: TGTGCCAGCAGCCAAGATCGTAGCGGGGGCGCCTACGAGCAGTACTTC; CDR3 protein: CASSQDRSGGAYEQYF